These T cell receptor beta chains were read from a single sample in a study of cytomegalovirus exposure and HLA in healthy donors. The assay was immunoSEQ multiplex PCR, and TCRdb's table has in-frame clones only and misses some. The sample includes around 180,000 clones, 85% to 90% seen only once; the top ten take roughly 1.8%. Sample: PBMCs. The source of these receptors is a woman in her late teens or twenties in good health and CMV-seronegative. Both conserved end residues are trimmed from each CDR3.

TRBJ2-7 TRBV2 ASRGGGMMDEQY
TRBJ1-5 TRBV5-1 ASSPLQGRRNQPQH
TRBJ2-7 TRBV7-2 ASSAGTGSSIEQY
TRBJ1-2 TRBV6-1 ASSEVGTLQYGYT
TRBJ2-3 TRBV7-8 ASNPSDRGGTDTQY
TRBJ1-3 TRBV27 ASYSSSGNTIY
TRBJ2-7 TRBV15 ATSRRTGTGEQY
TRBJ2-7 TRBV28 ASSLTAYEQY
TRBJ1-1 TRBV5-6 ASSPNSGQRRNTEAF
TRBJ2-7 TRBV28 ASSKSAGSSYEQY
TRBJ2-7 TRBV4-1 ASSQATGPTYEQY
TRBJ2-1 TRBV4-3 ASSHIGTSGTNEQF
TRBJ2-3 TRBV6-4 ASSQGARGTDTQY
TRBJ1-3 TRBV4-2 ASSPEGGAGGNTIY
TRBJ1-4 TRBV6-1 ASSDQGGGSEKLF
TRBJ2-3 TRBV5-1 ASSFGAVSTDTQY
TRBJ2-5 TRBV2 ASSEDVAGGPETQY
TRBJ1-5 TRBV19 ASRGRQGDSNQPQH
TRBJ2-1 TRBV15 ATSRLAEPQF
TRBJ1-1 TRBV18 ASSPLPATGFSTEAF
TRBJ1-1 TRBV21-1 ASSKRGGTAVNTEAF
TRBJ1-1 TRBV4-2 ASSQDYGNTEAF
TRBJ2-5 TRBV2 ASIRTAGETQY
TRBJ2-7 TRBV19 ASSLGHPLYEQY
TRBJ2-1 TRBV5-1 ASSLASGSSYNEQF